This T cell receptor (beta chain) was documented in a study of read filtering for tumor transcriptome and immune sequencing. Study-wide background: By R-ISS, stages I, II and III held about 8, 17 and 7 patients. Study-wide points: Correlation between methods rose after single-read clonotypes were removed. Sorted CD138-negative bone marrow cells were not purified T cells.

Molecular barcoded adaptors covering alpha/delta and beta/gamma chains were used on roughly 370 ng RNA. TCRdb redid the calling of the reads with MiXCR, one entry per CDR3 protein. The sample includes more than 35,000 distinct CDR3 sequences, around 15% seen only once; the top ten take around 19%. Germline CDR1 reads SQVTM; CDR2 reads ANQGSEA. Deletions cut 8 bases from V and 3 bases from J, with 16 bases between. This CDR3 is built from 13 residues. In this sample, this clonotype turned up many times. The antigen remains undetermined. This clonotype originated in a donor aged 40 or over with multiple myeloma. The rearrangement links TRBV29-1 to TRBJ1-1; weak D call: TRBD1 (5 bases). Sequenced material: a population of CD138-negative cells sorted from bone marrow. This chain's CDR3 is CSSPGDRHTEAFF. In DNA, the CDR3 is TGCAGCTCTCCGGGGGACCGCCACACTGAAGCTTTCTTT.